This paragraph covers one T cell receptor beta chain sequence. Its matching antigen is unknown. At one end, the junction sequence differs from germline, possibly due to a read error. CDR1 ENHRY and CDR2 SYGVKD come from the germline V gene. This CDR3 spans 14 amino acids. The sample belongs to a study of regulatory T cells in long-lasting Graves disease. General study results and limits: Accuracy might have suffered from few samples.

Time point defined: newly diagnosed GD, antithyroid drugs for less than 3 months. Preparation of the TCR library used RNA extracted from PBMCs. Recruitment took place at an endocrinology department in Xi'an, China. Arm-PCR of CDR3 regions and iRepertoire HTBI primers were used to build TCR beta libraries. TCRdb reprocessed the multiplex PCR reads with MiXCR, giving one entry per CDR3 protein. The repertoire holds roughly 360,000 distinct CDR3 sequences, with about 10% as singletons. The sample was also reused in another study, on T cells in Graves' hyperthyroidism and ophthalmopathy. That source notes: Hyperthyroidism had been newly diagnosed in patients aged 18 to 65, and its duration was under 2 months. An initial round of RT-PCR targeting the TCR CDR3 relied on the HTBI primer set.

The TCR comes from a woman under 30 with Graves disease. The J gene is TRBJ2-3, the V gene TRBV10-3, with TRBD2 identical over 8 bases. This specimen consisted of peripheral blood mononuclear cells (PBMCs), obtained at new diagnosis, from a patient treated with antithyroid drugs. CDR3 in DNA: TGTGCCAGCAGTGACTCTGGCGGGGGGGATACGCAGTATTTT. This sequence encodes CASSDSGGGDTQYF.